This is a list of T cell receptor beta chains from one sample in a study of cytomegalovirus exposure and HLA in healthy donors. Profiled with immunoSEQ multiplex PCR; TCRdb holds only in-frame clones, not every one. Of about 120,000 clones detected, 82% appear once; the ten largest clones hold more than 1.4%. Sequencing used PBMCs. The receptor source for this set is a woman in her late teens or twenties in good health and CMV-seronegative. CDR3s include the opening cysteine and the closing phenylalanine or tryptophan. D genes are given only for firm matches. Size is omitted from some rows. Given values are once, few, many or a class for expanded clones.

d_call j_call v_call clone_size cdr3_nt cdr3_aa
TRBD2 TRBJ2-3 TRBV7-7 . TGTGCTAGCAGCCGCAGCGGGGGGAGGAGCACAGATACGCAGTATTTT CASSRSGGRSTDTQYF
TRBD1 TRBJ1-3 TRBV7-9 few TGTGCCAGCAGCCGACAGGGAGTCTCTGGAAACACCATATATTTT CASSRQGVSGNTIYF
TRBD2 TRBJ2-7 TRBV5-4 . TGTGCCAGCAGTCGGATCACCGGGACTAGGCCCTACGAGCAGTACTTC CASSRITGTRPYEQYF
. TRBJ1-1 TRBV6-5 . TGTGCCTCTAATATCGGGGGGGACACTGAAGCTTTCTTT CASNIGGDTEAFF
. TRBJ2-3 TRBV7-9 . TGTGCCAGCAGCCGCAGCACAGGGCCAGATACGCAGTATTTT CASSRSTGPDTQYF
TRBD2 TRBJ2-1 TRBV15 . TGTGCCACCAGCAGAGATTTGGGCGGGAGGTACTACAATGAGCAGTTCTTC CATSRDLGGRYYNEQFF
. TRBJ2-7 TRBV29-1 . TGCAGCGTTGTGGGAGGAGCCCCCTACGAGCAGTACTTC CSVVGGAPYEQYF
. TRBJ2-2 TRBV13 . TGTGCCAGCAGCTTACAGCGGGCCGGGGAGCTGTTTTTT CASSLQRAGELFF
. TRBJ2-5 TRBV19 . TGTGCCAGTAGTATAGAGAGAGGAGAGACCCAGTACTTC CASSIERGETQYF
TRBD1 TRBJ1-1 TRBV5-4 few TGTGCCAGCAGCTTGGAGGGGACAGGGCCCCGGGGAGCTTTCTTT CASSLEGTGPRGAFF
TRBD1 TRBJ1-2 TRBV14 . TGTGCCAGCAGCCGCTCCGGGACAGGGACCTATGGCTACACCTTC CASSRSGTGTYGYTF
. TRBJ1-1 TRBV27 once TGTGCCAGCAGTTTATCTGGGGGGGGAGGCACTGAAGCTTTCTTT CASSLSGGGGTEAFF
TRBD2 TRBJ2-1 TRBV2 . TGTGCCAGCAGAACCGGGACTAGCGGGGATTACAATGAGCAGTTCTTC CASRTGTSGDYNEQFF
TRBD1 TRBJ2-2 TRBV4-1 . TGCGCCAGCAGCCAAGGCCAGACAGGGGGCGCGAATAGTATCGGGGAGCTGTTTTTT CASSQGQTGGANSIGELFF
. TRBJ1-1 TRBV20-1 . TGCAGTGCTACAGGGTCCACTGAAGCTTTCTTT CSATGSTEAFF
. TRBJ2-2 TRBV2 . TGTGCCAGCAGTGACCCCTCCGCGGCTCTCTACGGGGAGCTGTTTTTT CASSDPSAALYGELFF
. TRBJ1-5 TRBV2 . TGTGCCAGCAGTGGGCTGGGGGCCAATCAGCCCCAGCATTTT CASSGLGANQPQHF
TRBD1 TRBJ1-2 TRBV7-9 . TGTGCCATCCCGGACAGGGACTATGGCTACACCTTC CAIPDRDYGYTF
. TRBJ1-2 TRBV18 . TGTGCCAGCTCACCTACACCTGGGGCAGGCAACTATGGCTACACCTTC CASSPTPGAGNYGYTF
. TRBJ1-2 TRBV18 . TGTGCCAGCCCCATTGAGGCTCCTAGCTATGGCTACACCTTC CASPIEAPSYGYTF
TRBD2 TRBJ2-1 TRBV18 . TGTGCCAGCTCCCCGGGACTAGCGGGAGAGAATGAGCAGTTCTTC CASSPGLAGENEQFF
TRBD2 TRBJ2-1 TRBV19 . TGTGCCAGCCAGACTGGAATAGCGGGATATGCCTACAATGAGCAGTTCTTC CASQTGIAGYAYNEQFF
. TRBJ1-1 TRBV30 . TGTGCCTGGAGTGAGGGGGGGCGAGCTTTCTTT CAWSEGGRAFF
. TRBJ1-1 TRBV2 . TGTGCCAGCAGTCAGGAAACTTTGAACACTGAAGCTTTCTTT CASSQETLNTEAFF
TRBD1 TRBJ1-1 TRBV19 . TGTGCCAGTAGTATCGTACGGACAGGGGGAATGAACACTGAAGCTTTCTTT CASSIVRTGGMNTEAFF
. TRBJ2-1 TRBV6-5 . TGTGCCAGCAGTTATTTGAAAATGGTGAGCCATGAGCAGTTCTTC CASSYLKMVSHEQFF
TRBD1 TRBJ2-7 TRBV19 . TGTGCCAGTAGTATAGGCGGACAGGGGGGAGAGCAGTACTTC CASSIGGQGGEQYF
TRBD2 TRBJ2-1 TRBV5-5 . TGTGCCAGCAGCTTGGCCAGACTAGCGGGAGGGCGGGAGCAGTTCTTC CASSLARLAGGREQFF
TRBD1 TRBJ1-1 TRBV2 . TGTGCCAGCAGTGGGGGGACAGGGAGGACTGAAGCTTTCTTT CASSGGTGRTEAFF
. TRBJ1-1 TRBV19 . TGTGCCAGTAGGGCTGGGACTAACACTGAAGCTTTCTTT CASRAGTNTEAFF
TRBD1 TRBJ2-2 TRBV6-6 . TGTGCCAGCAGTAACCCAGGGGGATCGAACACCGGGGAGCTGTTTTTT CASSNPGGSNTGELFF